Below are 11 T cell receptor beta chains sequenced from a single sample in a study of regulatory T cells in long-lasting Graves disease (dated by TCRdb to the early 2020s). The library was prepared using multiplex PCR. Sequencing was performed on an Illumina HiSeq 4000. CDR3 regions were amplified by Arm-PCR with iRepertoire HTBI primers to construct TCR beta libraries. TCRdb reprocessed the public reads (quality trimming at Q25 with fastp, clone calling with MiXCR) and kept in-frame beta chains. Merged by CDR3 protein, the rows form single entries marked with the most common genes and DNA. This sample has some 500,000 distinct CDR3 sequences in its table, and more than 15% of those were observed once. The leading ten clones occupy just under 25% of the sample. The sample's time point, from its label and the paper: newly diagnosed GD, antithyroid drugs for less than 3 months. RNA was extracted from PBMCs in TRIzol for both TCR sequencing and RNA sequencing.

The same specimen was also included in a second study, on T cells in Graves' hyperthyroidism and ophthalmopathy.

This sample comprised peripheral blood mononuclear cells (PBMCs), obtained at new diagnosis, from a patient treated with antithyroid drugs. These receptors originate from a woman aged 35-60 years with Graves disease. Donor details come from another sample of the same person, matched by shared clones.

This clonotype has a count of ten or more. At one end, the junction sequence differs from germline, possibly due to a read error. The V and J genes are TRBV6-1 and TRBJ1-5; perhaps TRBD1 as D (5 bases). CDR1 MNHNS and CDR2 SASEGT come from the germline V gene. The CDR3 covers 14 residues. This CDR3 is CASGDSYSNQPQHF. CDR3 nucleotide sequence: TGTGCCAGCGGTGACAGTTATAGCAATCAGCCCCAGCATTTT.

This clonotype has at least ten counts. The gene calls are TRBV5-4 and TRBJ1-1, with 10 nucleotides matching TRBD1. V shed 4 bases, J shed 4 bases, and the junction held 4 bases outside the gene matches. The CDR3 consists of 14 residues. Germline V gene data show CDR1 as SGHNT and CDR2 as YYREEE (reference sequence). The CDR3 reads CASSVTGGGTEAFF. In nucleotides, the CDR3 is TGTGCCAGCAGCGTGACAGGGGGCGGCACTGAAGCTTTCTTT.

This clonotype appeared many times. The rearrangement uses TRBV7-8 and TRBJ2-4; tentative D call: TRBD1 (7 bases). This CDR3 contains 15 residues. The V and J ends lost 1 base and 6 bases respectively, with 13 bases between them. Germline lookup yields CDR1 SGHVS and CDR2 FQNEAQ. The CDR3 bases are TGTGCCAGCAGCTTAGACAGGGGAGGTTTAAACATTCAGTACTTC. Translated: CASSLDRGGLNIQYF.

This clonotype was detected only a few times. This clone may be a read error of a much larger clone one base away. The CDR3 reads CASSAGAVDTGELFF. The CDR3 DNA is TGTGCCAGCAGCGCCGGGGCAGTTGACACCGGGGAGCTGTTTTTT. This chain joins TRBV11-1 and TRBJ2-2; D may correspond to TRBD1 or TRBD2 (5 bases each). V gave up 5 bases and J gave up 3 bases, with 13 bases separating them. The germline CDR1 and CDR2 sequences are SGHAT and FQDESV (reference sequence). The CDR3 is 15 residues long.

This clonotype was detected ten times or more. V gene TRBV3-1 combines with J gene TRBJ2-2, with TRBD2 matching over 10 bases. CDR3 length: 17 amino acids. V dropped 1 base and J dropped 5; count of bases not matched to a gene: 7. The germline CDR1 and CDR2 sequences are LGHDT and YNNKEL (reference sequence). The DNA of the CDR3 is TGTGCCAGCAGCCAAGCGTCTAGCGGGGGAAGAACCGGGGAGCTGTTTTTT. Translating gives CASSQASSGGRTGELFF.

This clonotype was recorded a few times. This chain joins TRBV9 and TRBJ2-7, with TRBD2 identical over 9 bases. This CDR3 region has 14 residues. Germline CDR1 reads SGDLS; CDR2 reads YYNGEE. The ends lost 5 bases at V and 3 bases at J; junction bases unmatched: 6. CDR3 bases: TGTGCCAGCAGAGAAAGCGGGGGGCACTACGAGCAGTACTTC. It translates to CASRESGGHYEQYF.

Only a few counts were recorded for this clonotype. The J gene is TRBJ1-2, the V gene TRBV9, with 11 bases that match TRBD1. V shed 3 bases, J shed 3 bases, and the junction held 4 bases outside the gene matches. The V gene's germline CDR1 is SGDLS and CDR2 YYNGEE. This CDR3 has 15 residues. CDR3 in DNA: TGTGCCAGCAGCGCTGGACAGGGGGCTGACTATGGCTACACCTTC. Translated: CASSAGQGADYGYTF.

This clonotype has a count of ten or more. This sequence joins TRBV7-9 and TRBJ2-3; D is ambiguous. V was trimmed by 3 bases and J by 0 bases, leaving 4 bases between them. This CDR3 is 13 amino acids long. Germline V gene sequence: CDR1 SEHNR, CDR2 FQNEAQ (reference sequence). In nucleotides, the CDR3 is TGTGCCAGCAGCTTTGCTAGCACAGATACGCAGTATTTT. Its protein is CASSFASTDTQYF.

This clonotype was seen ten or more times. The V and J genes are TRBV29-1 and TRBJ1-1; D is unclear. Germline CDR1 is SQVTM and CDR2 is ANQGSEA. This CDR3 spans 14 amino acids. The V end lost 4 bases, the J end lost 1 base, and 13 bases lay between the germline ends. The CDR3 DNA sequence: TGCAGCGTTGTTCGGCTGGGGAAGAACACTGAAGCTTTCTTT. This sequence encodes CSVVRLGKNTEAFF.

This clonotype was counted many times. The chain uses TRBV10-3 and TRBJ1-5; 7 nucleotides line up with TRBD1. The V gene end was trimmed by 3 bases and the J gene end by 0 bases; junction bases not matched to a gene: 20. The CDR3 has 21 residues. CDR1 and CDR2 (germline): ENHRY, SYGVKD. The CDR3 sequence: CAISDVRVTGQATLSNQPQHF. Written as DNA, the CDR3 is TGTGCCATCAGTGACGTCAGGGTAACTGGACAGGCGACACTTAGCAATCAGCCCCAGCATTTT.

V gene TRBV19 combines with J gene TRBJ2-1; TRBD1 matches at 7 bases. The CDR3 loop spans 13 amino acids. The V and J ends lost 3 bases and 4 bases, in that order; junction bases with no gene match: 0. From germline, CDR1 is LNHDA and CDR2 SQIVND (reference sequence). CDR3 sequence: CASSMGQYNEQFF. DNA of the CDR3: TGTGCCAGTAGTATGGGACAGTACAATGAGCAGTTCTTC.